The rows below give T cell receptor beta chains drawn from one sample of a study of patients and donors after allogeneic stem cell transplantation. TCRdb reprocessed the RT-PCR reads with MiXCR, giving one entry per CDR3 protein. The sample carries about 200,000 distinct CDR3 sequences, about 37% recorded once. The material sequenced was blood, either unsorted or a sorted T cell fraction (not recorded which). These receptors were taken from a human donor who was either an allogeneic HSCT recipient or a stem cell or donor lymphocyte infusion donor (not recorded which). It is not recorded whose cells these are; they may come from a transplant donor. The CDR3 runs from the conserved cysteine through the conserved F or W. Rows may omit the clone size; those that give it use once, few, many or a size class.

clone_size	v_call	j_call	cdr3_aa
few	TRBV5-5	TRBJ2-1	CASSSYPIQGSSSYNEQFF
few	TRBV12-3/TRBV12-4	TRBJ2-4	CASRPSRQGENIQYF
.	TRBV29-1	TRBJ2-3	CSVSSGYDTQYF
once	TRBV20-1	TRBJ2-1	CSARSGGYNEQFF
.	TRBV25-1	TRBJ2-1	CASSDRTGRNEQFF
.	TRBV7-9	TRBJ2-7	CASTTGTPYEQYF
few	TRBV29-1	TRBJ1-1	CSVEDTGGTEAFF
.	TRBV5-1	TRBJ2-5	CASSLGVAAYQETQYF
few	TRBV20-1	TRBJ1-2	CAGYGYTF
.	TRBV29-1	TRBJ2-1	CSGRTGFGEQFF
.	TRBV28	TRBJ1-5	CASSMTGIGQPQHF
.	TRBV12-3/TRBV12-4	TRBJ1-1	CASSSPGDTTTEAFF
.	TRBV10-3	TRBJ1-2	CAINGQPNYGYTF
few	TRBV6-5	TRBJ2-2	CASRTFSGELFF
.	TRBV20-1	TRBJ2-3	CSARAGGGGTDTQYF
few	TRBV5-1	TRBJ2-3	CASSFGANTDTQYF
.	TRBV5-1	TRBJ1-1	CASSPRPAGGNTEAFF
few	TRBV9	TRBJ2-3	CASSEGLATDTQYF
few	TRBV12-3/TRBV12-4	TRBJ1-2	CASLGSNGYTF
few	TRBV20-1	TRBJ1-1	CSATGTGQAEAFF
few	TRBV4-1	TRBJ1-4	CASSWEDRRREKLFF
.	TRBV6-2/TRBV6-3	TRBJ2-5	CASSYLLAGDEETQYF
few	TRBV20-1	TRBJ1-1	CSARSRDTEAFF
.	TRBV4-3	TRBJ2-2	CASSQDGSLGTGELFF
.	TRBV29-1	TRBJ1-2	CSVDGQGGYGYTF
.	TRBV9	TRBJ1-4	CASSVGAAYNEKLFF
.	TRBV13	TRBJ2-1	CASSPVDRSSYNEQFF
.	TRBV7-8	TRBJ1-4	CASSSAQGAINEKLFF
.	TRBV3-1	TRBJ1-1	CASSQEWAANTEAFF
.	TRBV5-6	TRBJ2-7	CASSTPGGVTTEQYF
.	TRBV24-1	TRBJ1-5	CATSDWPGQGGNQPQHF